This entry lists 12 T cell receptor beta chains sequenced from one sample in a study of early T cells in non-severe SARS-CoV-2 infection. Via MiXCR, TCRdb re-called the 5' RACE reads, giving one row per CDR3 protein. The sample lists 85,000 to 100,000 distinct CDR3 sequences; approximately 11% were seen once. Sample: whole blood, taken at baseline. The origin of the receptors is an adult who was a healthcare worker with PCR-confirmed SARS-CoV-2 infection or an uninfected control (not recorded which).

This clonotype was recorded many times. J is TRBJ2-3 and V is TRBV5-1; unclear D gene. V lost 0 bases and J 0 bases, leaving 11 bases between the germline ends. The CDR3 covers 16 residues. Germline assignment: CDR1 SGHRS and CDR2 YFSETQ. Written as DNA, the CDR3 is TGCGCCAGCAGCTTGGAGGTCATACCTAGCACAGATACGCAGTATTTT. Encoded protein: CASSLEVIPSTDTQYF.

This clonotype was found many times. The chain joins TRBV6-6 to TRBJ2-6; no clear D gene. Germline-derived CDR1 and CDR2 are MNHNY and SVGAGI (reference sequence). Trimming shortened V by 7 bases and J by 1 base, and 14 bases separated the two germline ends. The CDR3 contains 16 residues. The CDR3 is CASTPRPQSGANVLTF. As DNA, the CDR3 is TGTGCCAGCACCCCCCGACCCCAGTCTGGGGCCAACGTCCTGACTTTC.

Only a few counts were recorded for this clonotype. V usage is TRBV12-3 or TRBV12-4 and J usage is TRBJ1-2; D unresolved. The CDR3 runs 13 residues. The ends were cut back, 5 bases at V and 6 bases at J, with 13 bases in the middle. CDR3 nucleotides: TGTGCCAGCAGTACGGGTCGTCCCCATGGCTACACCTTC. It encodes CASSTGRPHGYTF.

This clonotype was recorded a few times. J is TRBJ2-3 and V is TRBV20-1; TRBD2 agrees at 14 bases. CDR1 is DFQATT and CDR2 is SNEGSKA in the germline V gene (reference sequence). CDR3 length equals 17 residues. The V segment lost 5 bases and the J segment 0 bases; nucleotides outside the gene matches: 7. The CDR3 coding sequence is TGCAGTGCTGAACTCGGGACTAGCGGGGGAAGCACAGATACGCAGTATTTT. Amino acids: CSAELGTSGGSTDTQYF.

This clonotype was observed a handful of times. CDR3 in DNA: TGTGCCAGCTCACCACCGCAAGGCAGCCCGAGGGGCTCTGGAAACACCATATATTTT. Translating it yields CASSPPQGSPRGSGNTIYF. The V gene is TRBV18, the J gene TRBJ1-3; tentative D call: TRBD1 (5 bases). V shed 0 bases and J shed 0 bases, with 18 bases lying between them. Germline V gene lookup returns CDR1 KGHSH and CDR2 LQKENI. The CDR3 totals 19 residues.

This clonotype was found many times. V gene TRBV24-1 combines with J gene TRBJ2-1; D uncertain. V dropped 7 bases and J dropped 0 bases, with 3 bases sitting between them. This CDR3 spans 12 amino acids. Germline values: CDR1 KGHDR, CDR2 SFDVKD. CDR3 nucleotide sequence: TGTGCCACCAGGGGCTCCTACAATGAGCAGTTCTTC. Translated: CATRGSYNEQFF.

This clonotype came up a few times. The CDR3 DNA sequence: TGTGCCAGCAGCCAAGATCAGGGGGCGACTGAAGCTTTCTTT. This codes for CASSQDQGATEAFF. The chain carries TRBV3-1 and TRBJ1-1; 8 bases agree with TRBD1. The CDR3 runs to 14 residues. Unmatched junction bases numbered 2, after V lost 0 bases and J lost 5 bases. The V gene's germline CDR1 is LGHDT and CDR2 YNNKEL (reference sequence).

This clonotype was counted only a few times. V gene TRBV12-3 or TRBV12-4 combines with J gene TRBJ2-7; tentatively, D is TRBD1 (6 bases). The germline V and J ends were trimmed by 6 bases and 2 bases, with 11 bases remaining between them. The CDR3 loop spans 13 amino acids. The CDR3 loop reads CASRPTGPYEQYF. The CDR3 DNA sequence: TGTGCCAGCAGGCCGACAGGACCCTACGAGCAGTACTTC.

The chain combines TRBV7-2 with TRBJ2-3; 11 bases agree with TRBD1. Germline lookup yields CDR1 SGHTA and CDR2 FQGNSA. The length of the CDR3 is 15 residues. V lost 5 bases to trimming and J lost 3 bases; unmatched junction nucleotides: 4. CDR3 nucleotide sequence: TGTGCCAGCAGCGCGGGACAGGGGGAGACAGATACGCAGTATTTT. It codes for CASSAGQGETDTQYF. Supplemented by reference TRBV7-2 and TRBJ2-3, the full variable domain reads GAGVSQSPSNKVTEKGKDVELRCDPISGHTALYWYRQSLGQGLEFLIYFQGNSAPDKSGLPSDRFSAERTGGSVSTLTIQRTQQEDSAVYLCASSAGQGETDTQYFGPGTRLTVL.

The chain carries TRBV24-1 and TRBJ2-1; 7 bases fit TRBD2. CDR3 size: 14 residues. Germline loops: CDR1 KGHDR, CDR2 SFDVKD. V trimming: 5 bases; J trimming: 7 bases; junction bases outside the gene matches: 7. The CDR3, as DNA: TGTGCCACCAGTGTGGCGGGAGAGGGAAATGAGCAGTTCTTC. It is translated as CATSVAGEGNEQFF.

V usage is TRBV7-2 and J usage is TRBJ2-3, with D perhaps TRBD2 (5 bases). Trimming stripped 4 bases from V and 4 bases from J, with 18 bases between. Germline lookup yields CDR1 SGHTA and CDR2 FQGNSA. CDR3 size: 16 residues. The CDR3 DNA is TGTGCCAGCAGCTCACATAGCTATGGGAGTGCAGATACGCAGTATTTT. This codes for CASSSHSYGSADTQYF.

This clonotype was counted ten times or more. V and J are TRBV18 and TRBJ2-7, with TRBD2 identical over 13 bases. The J segment lost 2 bases and the V segment lost 2 bases, leaving 12 bases of the junction unmatched. This CDR3 spans 19 amino acids. The germline CDR1 and CDR2 sequences are KGHSH and LQKENI. CDR3 in DNA: TGTGCCAGCTCACCAGTCTACGGACTAGCGGGGGCCATCACCTACGAGCAGTACTTC. Its translation: CASSPVYGLAGAITYEQYF. The full variable domain, its missing parts supplied by reference TRBV18 and TRBJ2-7, is NAGVMQNPRHLVRRRGQEARLRCSPMKGHSHVYWYRQLPEEGLKFMVYLQKENIIDESGMPKERFSAEFPKEGPSILRIQQVVRGDSAAYFCASSPVYGLAGAITYEQYFGPGTRLTVT.